Ten or more counts support the clone carrying this T cell receptor (beta chain). Amplified regions were TCR beta CDR3 sequences from RNA transcripts. HTBI primers were the set used in a first-round RT-PCR of the TCR CDR3. Via MiXCR, TCRdb re-called the multiplex PCR reads, giving one row per CDR3 protein. Of hundreds of thousands of distinct CDR3 sequences in the sample, 14% were seen once. The data were taken from a study of T cells in Graves' hyperthyroidism and ophthalmopathy. The study excluded patients with uncontrolled infection, other autoimmune disease, pregnancy or lactation. Germline CDR1 and CDR2: SGHVS and FNYEAQ. V lost 1 base to trimming and J lost 4 bases, with 15 bases between them. There are 16 residues in the CDR3.

The TCR originated in a woman younger than 35 with Graves' hyperthyroidism. This chain uses TRBV7-6 with TRBJ2-3, with D tentatively TRBD1 or TRBD2 (5 bases each). Sequencing was done on a sample of blood. This CDR3 reads CASSLGGRRVPDTQYF. CDR3 bases: TGTGCCAGCAGCTTAGGGGGACGCAGGGTGCCAGATACGCAGTATTTT.